These 18 T cell receptor beta chains originate from one sample sequenced in a study of T cells after yellow fever vaccination. TCRdb used MiXCR to reprocess the 5' RACE reads, holding one entry per CDR3 protein. The sample carries 500,000 to 550,000 distinct CDR3 sequences, 21% recorded once. This specimen was PBMCs, taken roughly 20 days after the first yellow fever vaccination. The origin of the receptors is a young man who received the YFV17D yellow fever vaccine.

The chain is built from TRBV4-2 and TRBJ2-1, with 10 bases fitting TRBD1. The CDR3 is made up of 15 amino acids. Germline assignment: CDR1 LGHNA and CDR2 YNFKEQ. Losses at the gene ends were 4 bases for V and 6 bases for J; bases not matched to a gene: 6. The CDR3 protein is CASSLPRTGGNEQFF. The CDR3 DNA is TGTGCCAGCAGCCTCCCCCGGACAGGGGGCAATGAGCAGTTCTTC.

This rearrangement joins TRBV21-1 to TRBJ2-2; TRBD2 is the table's D call and was not checked against the DNA. TRBV21-1 is a pseudogene segment. The length of the CDR3 is 15 residues. Written as DNA, the CDR3 is TGTGCCAGCAGCAATGACGTGAGGAGGACCGGGGAGCTGTTTTTT. Amino acid sequence: CASSNDVRRTGELFF.

V usage is TRBV25-1 and J usage is TRBJ2-2, with D uncertain. Trimming left V 7 bases short and J 0 bases short, with 9 bases between. The CDR3 is 14 amino acids. Germline CDR1 MGHDK, CDR2 SYGVNS. CDR3 DNA: TGTGCCAGCACACCCGTGCCGAACACCGGGGAGCTGTTTTTT. It specifies CASTPVPNTGELFF. The whole variable domain, filled in from reference TRBV25-1 and TRBJ2-2, reads EADIYQTPRYLVIGTGKKITLECSQTMGHDKMYWYQQDPGMELHLIHYSYGVNSTEKGDLSSESTVSRIRTEHFPLTLESARPSHTSQYLCASTPVPNTGELFFGEGSRLTVL.

A single count supports this clonotype. The chain carries TRBV11-2 and TRBJ2-1; D might be TRBD2 (5 bases). Trimming stripped 4 bases from V and 0 bases from J, with 13 bases between. CDR3 length equals 16 residues. Germline V gives CDR1 SGHAT, CDR2 FQNNGV. The DNA of the CDR3 is TGTGCCAGCAGCTCCAGAGCGGATAGCTCCTACAATGAGCAGTTCTTC. Encoded protein: CASSSRADSSYNEQFF.

The V and J genes are TRBV5-8 and TRBJ2-1; D is unresolved. Trimming cost V 4 bases and J 9 bases, with 11 bases left between them. Germline CDR1 reads SGHTS; CDR2 reads YDEGEE. This CDR3 comprises 12 residues. CDR3 residues: CASSLMRPEQFF. In DNA, the CDR3 is TGTGCCAGCAGCCTAATGAGGCCTGAGCAGTTCTTC.

This chain links TRBV5-1 with TRBJ1-2; D is uncertain. The CDR3 sequence is 13 residues long. Trimming took off 0 bases at V and 8 bases at J, with 11 bases between the two ends. Looked up from germline, CDR1 is SGHRS and CDR2 is YFSETQ. The CDR3 reads CASSLGASVGYTF. CDR3 nucleotide sequence: TGCGCCAGCAGCTTGGGGGCAAGCGTCGGCTACACCTTC.

This clonotype has a handful of counts. The chain employs TRBV20-1 and TRBJ2-1; no definite D call. The V end was cut by 6 bases, the J end by 4 bases, with 34 bases between. The germline V gene encodes CDR1 DFQATT and CDR2 SNEGSKA (reference sequence). This CDR3 contains 20 residues. The CDR3 is CSARPNPGGAFLRAYNEQFF. The CDR3 DNA reads TGCAGTGCCCGCCCCAACCCGGGCGGAGCTTTTCTCCGGGCTTACAATGAGCAGTTCTTC.

The chain links TRBV4-2 to TRBJ2-2; TRBD1 or TRBD2 may be the D gene (5 bases each). V shed 0 bases and J shed 5 bases, with 13 bases lying between them. Germline V CDR1 and CDR2: LGHNA, YNFKEQ. The CDR3 has 16 residues. The CDR3 sequence is CASSQDPGLGTGELFF. For the CDR3, the DNA is TGTGCCAGCAGCCAAGATCCGGGGCTGGGGACCGGGGAGCTGTTTTTT.

The rearrangement links TRBV6-5 to TRBJ2-3; D is unclear. The CDR3 is made up of 15 amino acids. Germline-derived CDR1 and CDR2 are MNHEY and SVGAGI. Trimming removed 2 bases at V and 3 bases at J, with 12 bases between. Here the CDR3 DNA reads TGTGCCAGCAGTTACGGGCAGACTGGGACAGATACGCAGTATTTT. This gives the protein CASSYGQTGTDTQYF.

This clonotype occurred a few times. This sequence joins TRBV7-8 and TRBJ2-2; D might be TRBD1 or TRBD2, each matching 6 bases. This CDR3 comprises 15 residues. V was cut by 5 bases and J by 3 bases, with 13 bases left in between. Germline CDR1 reads SGHVS; CDR2 reads FQNEAQ. CDR3 bases: TGTGCCAGCAGCAGCACGGGGGCGGACACCGGGGAGCTGTTTTTT. Protein: CASSSTGADTGELFF.

This clonotype was found many times. Here the CDR3 reads CASSPLAGGTDTQYF. The CDR3 DNA sequence: TGTGCCAGCAGTCCCCTAGCGGGGGGCACAGATACGCAGTATTTT. The chain has TRBV18 and TRBJ2-3, with 10 bases that match TRBD2. The CDR3 runs 15 residues. Trimming cost V 8 bases and J 1 base; bases outside gene matches: 6. The germline V gene encodes CDR1 KGHSH and CDR2 LQKENI.

This clonotype came up once. The V call is TRBV11-2, the J call TRBJ2-4; D might be TRBD1 or TRBD2, each matching 5 bases. Germline V gives CDR1 SGHAT, CDR2 FQNNGV. The CDR3 spans 13 residues. V gave up 5 bases and J gave up 8 bases, with 13 bases separating them. In nucleotides, the CDR3 is TGTGCCAGCAGCCCCGGGACCAGGGACATTCAGTACTTC. This translates into CASSPGTRDIQYF.

The chain combines TRBV5-1 with TRBJ2-7; 9 positions match TRBD1. With 0 bases clipped from V and 2 bases from J, the junction kept 3 bases outside the gene matches. The CDR3 is 15 residues long. The V gene's germline CDR1 is SGHRS and CDR2 YFSETQ. The CDR3, as DNA: TGCGCCAGCAGCTTGGCCGGGACAGGGACCTACGAGCAGTACTTC. This codes for CASSLAGTGTYEQYF.

This clonotype appeared a few times. The genes are TRBV20-1 and TRBJ2-5; possibly TRBD1 for D (5 bases). V was shortened by 3 bases and J by 5 bases, with 13 bases between the two germline ends. The CDR3 loop spans 13 amino acids. Germline-derived CDR1 and CDR2 are DFQATT and SNEGSKA (reference sequence). CDR3 protein: CSASRGIGETQYF. The CDR3 DNA reads as TGCAGTGCTAGTAGGGGAATTGGGGAGACCCAGTACTTC.

This clonotype turned up a few times. This chain connects TRBV7-6 to TRBJ2-1; D is ambiguous. This CDR3 region has 13 residues. Germline assignment: CDR1 SGHVS and CDR2 FNYEAQ. Trimming stripped 1 base from V and 10 bases from J, with 11 bases between. The CDR3 protein is CASSLEPVSEQFF. The CDR3 DNA follows: TGTGCCAGCAGCTTAGAACCGGTATCCGAGCAGTTCTTC.

This clonotype was counted ten times or more. This chain joins TRBV5-4 and TRBJ2-1; 7 bases match TRBD2. Per germline, CDR1 SGHNT and CDR2 YYREEE (reference sequence). The V and J ends lost 6 bases and 4 bases, in that order; junction bases with no gene match: 4. CDR3 length: 13 residues. CDR3 nucleotides: TGTGCCAGCACCCCGGGGGGTTACAATGAGCAGTTCTTC. It translates to CASTPGGYNEQFF. Filled out from reference TRBV5-4 and TRBJ2-1, the complete variable domain reads ETGVTQSPTHLIKTRGQQVTLRCSSQSGHNTVSWYQQALGQGPQFIFQYYREEENGRGNFPPRFSGLQFPNYSSELNVNALELDDSALYLCASTPGGYNEQFFGPGTRLTVL.

This clonotype was observed a handful of times. The rearrangement uses TRBV6-2 or TRBV6-3 and TRBJ2-3; D uncertain. This CDR3 is built from 14 residues. Per the germline V gene, CDR1 is MNHEY and CDR2 is SVGEGT. V dropped 8 bases and J dropped 0 bases, with 12 bases sitting between them. As DNA, the CDR3 is TGTGCCAGCCGCAGAGCAGAAAGCACAGATACGCAGTATTTT. Residues: CASRRAESTDTQYF.

This clonotype turned up a few times. This chain joins TRBV5-1 and TRBJ2-4; 7 bases are shared with TRBD2. CDR1 SGHRS and CDR2 YFSETQ come from the germline V gene. The ends lost 4 bases at V and 0 bases at J; junction bases unmatched: 7. The CDR3 totals 16 residues. The CDR3 spells CASSGTSGVAKNIQYF. The DNA of the CDR3 is TGCGCCAGCAGCGGAACCAGCGGGGTAGCCAAAAACATTCAGTACTTC.